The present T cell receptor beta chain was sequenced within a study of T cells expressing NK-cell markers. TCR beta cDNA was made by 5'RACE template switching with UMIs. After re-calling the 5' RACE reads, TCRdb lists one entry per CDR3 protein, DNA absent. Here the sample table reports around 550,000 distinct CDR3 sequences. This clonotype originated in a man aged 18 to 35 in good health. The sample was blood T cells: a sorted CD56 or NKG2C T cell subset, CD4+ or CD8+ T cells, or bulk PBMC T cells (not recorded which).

CDR3 in amino acids: CASRALDEQFF. The chain joins TRBV12-3 or TRBV12-4 to TRBJ2-1. CDR3 length: 11 amino acids.